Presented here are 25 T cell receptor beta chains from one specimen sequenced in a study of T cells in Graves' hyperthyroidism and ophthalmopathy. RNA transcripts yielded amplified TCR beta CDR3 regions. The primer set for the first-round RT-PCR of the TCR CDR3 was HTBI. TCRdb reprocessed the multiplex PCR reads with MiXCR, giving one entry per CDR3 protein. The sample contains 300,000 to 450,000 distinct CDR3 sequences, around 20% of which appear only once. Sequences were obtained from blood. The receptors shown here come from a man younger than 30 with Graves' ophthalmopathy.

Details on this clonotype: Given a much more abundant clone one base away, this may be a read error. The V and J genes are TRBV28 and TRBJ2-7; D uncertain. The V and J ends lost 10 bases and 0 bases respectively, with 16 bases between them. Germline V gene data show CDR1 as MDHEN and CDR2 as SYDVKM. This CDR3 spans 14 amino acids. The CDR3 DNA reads TGTGCCATCCTGGCCCGGGCCCTCTCCTACGAGCAGTACTTC. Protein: CAILARALSYEQYF.

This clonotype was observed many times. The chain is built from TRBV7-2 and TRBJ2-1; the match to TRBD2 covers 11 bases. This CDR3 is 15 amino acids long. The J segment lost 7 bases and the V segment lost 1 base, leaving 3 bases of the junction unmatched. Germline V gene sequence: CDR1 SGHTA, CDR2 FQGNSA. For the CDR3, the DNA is TGTGCCAGCAGCTTAGTGAGGACTAGCGGGAATGAGCAGTTCTTC. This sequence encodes CASSLVRTSGNEQFF.

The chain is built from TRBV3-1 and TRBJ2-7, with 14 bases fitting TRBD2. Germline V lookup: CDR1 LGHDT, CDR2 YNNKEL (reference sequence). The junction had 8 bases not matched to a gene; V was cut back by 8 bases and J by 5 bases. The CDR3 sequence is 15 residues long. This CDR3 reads CASRRTSGGPHEQYF. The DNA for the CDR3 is TGTGCCAGCCGTCGGACTAGCGGGGGGCCCCACGAGCAGTACTTC.

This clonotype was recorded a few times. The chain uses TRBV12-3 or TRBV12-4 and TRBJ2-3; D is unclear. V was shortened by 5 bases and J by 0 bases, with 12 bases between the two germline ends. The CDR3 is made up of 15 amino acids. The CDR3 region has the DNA TGTGCCAGCAGTCCCCTCTCGCCTAGCACAGATACGCAGTATTTT. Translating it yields CASSPLSPSTDTQYF.

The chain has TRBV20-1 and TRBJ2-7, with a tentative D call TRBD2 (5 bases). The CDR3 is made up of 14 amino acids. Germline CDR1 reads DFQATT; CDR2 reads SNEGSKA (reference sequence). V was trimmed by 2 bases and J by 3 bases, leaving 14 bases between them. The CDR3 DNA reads TGCAGTGCTAGACGTCCCGGGAACGACTACGAGCAGTACTTC. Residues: CSARRPGNDYEQYF.

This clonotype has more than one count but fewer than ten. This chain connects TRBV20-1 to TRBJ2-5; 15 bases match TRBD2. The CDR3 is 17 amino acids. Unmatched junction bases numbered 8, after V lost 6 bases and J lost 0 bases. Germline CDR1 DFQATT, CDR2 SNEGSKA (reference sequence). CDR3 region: CSAEAGLAGGYQETQYF. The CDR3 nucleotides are TGCAGTGCCGAGGCTGGACTAGCGGGGGGGTACCAAGAGACCCAGTACTTC.

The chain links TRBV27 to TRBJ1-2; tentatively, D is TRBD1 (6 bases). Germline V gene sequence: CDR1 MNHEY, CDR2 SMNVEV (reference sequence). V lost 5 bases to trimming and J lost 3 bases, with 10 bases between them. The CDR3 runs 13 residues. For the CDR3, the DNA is TGTGCCAGCAGTGGACAGACCTACTATGGCTACACCTTC. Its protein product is CASSGQTYYGYTF.

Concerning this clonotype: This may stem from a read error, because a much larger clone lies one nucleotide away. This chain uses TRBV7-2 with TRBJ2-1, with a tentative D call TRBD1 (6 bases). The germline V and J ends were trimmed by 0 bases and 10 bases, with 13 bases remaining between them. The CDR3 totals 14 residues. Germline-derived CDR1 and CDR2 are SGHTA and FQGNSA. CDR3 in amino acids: CASSLAHRAYEQFF. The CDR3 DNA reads TGTGCCAGCAGCTTAGCGCACAGGGCCTACGAGCAGTTCTTC.

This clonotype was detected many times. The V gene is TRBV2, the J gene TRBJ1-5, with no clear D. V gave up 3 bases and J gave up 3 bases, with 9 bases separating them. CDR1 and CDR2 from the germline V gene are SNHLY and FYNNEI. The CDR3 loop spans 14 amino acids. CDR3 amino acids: CASSDDGDNQPQHF. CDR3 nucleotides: TGTGCCAGCAGTGACGACGGGGACAATCAGCCCCAGCATTTT.

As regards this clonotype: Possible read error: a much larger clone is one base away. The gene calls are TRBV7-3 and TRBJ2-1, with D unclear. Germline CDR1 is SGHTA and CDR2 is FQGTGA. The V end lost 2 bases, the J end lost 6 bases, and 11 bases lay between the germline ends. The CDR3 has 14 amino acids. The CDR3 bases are TGTGCCAGCAGCTTAGGGTGCCCCATCAATGAGCAGTTCTTC. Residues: CASSLGCPINEQFF.

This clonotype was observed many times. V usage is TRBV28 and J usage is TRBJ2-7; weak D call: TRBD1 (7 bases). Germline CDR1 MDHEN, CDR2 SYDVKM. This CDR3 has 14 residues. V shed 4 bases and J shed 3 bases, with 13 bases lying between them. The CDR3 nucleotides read TGTGCCAGCAGTTGGAGGGGGCGCCTCTACGAGCAGTACTTC. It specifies CASSWRGRLYEQYF.

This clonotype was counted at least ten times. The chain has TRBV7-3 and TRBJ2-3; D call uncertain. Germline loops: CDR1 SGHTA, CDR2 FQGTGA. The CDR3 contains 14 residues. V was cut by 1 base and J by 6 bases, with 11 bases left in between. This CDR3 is CASSLSGQEDTQYF. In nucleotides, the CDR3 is TGTGCCAGCAGCTTAAGTGGGCAGGAGGATACGCAGTATTTT.

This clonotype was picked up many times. CDR3 in amino acids: CAISRQGGYNEQFF. CDR3 DNA sequence: TGTGCCATCAGCCGACAGGGTGGGTACAATGAGCAGTTCTTC. The rearrangement uses TRBV10-3 and TRBJ2-1, with 7 nucleotides matching TRBD1. CDR1 is ENHRY and CDR2 is SYGVKD in the germline V gene. V was clipped by 6 bases and J by 4 bases; unmatched bases: 6. The CDR3 consists of 14 residues.

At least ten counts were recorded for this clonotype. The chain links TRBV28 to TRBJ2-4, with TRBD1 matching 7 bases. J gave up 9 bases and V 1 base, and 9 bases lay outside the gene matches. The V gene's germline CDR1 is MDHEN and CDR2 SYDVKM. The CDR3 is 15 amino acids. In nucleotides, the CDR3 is TGTGCCAGCAGTTTATTTTCAGGGGGATTAGGCATTCAGTACTTC. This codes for CASSLFSGGLGIQYF.

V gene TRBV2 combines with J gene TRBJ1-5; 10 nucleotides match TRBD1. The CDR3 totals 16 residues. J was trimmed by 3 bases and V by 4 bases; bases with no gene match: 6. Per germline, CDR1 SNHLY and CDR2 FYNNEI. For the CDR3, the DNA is TGTGCCAGCAGTGCCACCGGGACAGGGGACAATCAGCCCCAGCATTTT. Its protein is CASSATGTGDNQPQHF.

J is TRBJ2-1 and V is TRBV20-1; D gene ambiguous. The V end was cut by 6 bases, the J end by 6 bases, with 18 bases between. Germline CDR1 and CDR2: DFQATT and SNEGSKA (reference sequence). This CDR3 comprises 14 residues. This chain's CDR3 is CSATDNPFVNEQFF. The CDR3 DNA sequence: TGCAGTGCCACCGACAACCCCTTTGTCAATGAGCAGTTCTTC.

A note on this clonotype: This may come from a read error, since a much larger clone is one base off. CDR3 nucleotide sequence: TGTGCCAGCAGTCACGGGACTAGCGGGGGAGCGCACACAGATACGCAGTATTTT. It codes for CASSHGTSGGAHTDTQYF. The rearrangement uses TRBV6-5 and TRBJ2-3, with 14 positions matching TRBD2. CDR3 length equals 18 residues. In germline, CDR1 is MNHEY, CDR2 SVGAGI. The V segment lost 5 bases and the J segment 2 bases; nucleotides outside the gene matches: 9.

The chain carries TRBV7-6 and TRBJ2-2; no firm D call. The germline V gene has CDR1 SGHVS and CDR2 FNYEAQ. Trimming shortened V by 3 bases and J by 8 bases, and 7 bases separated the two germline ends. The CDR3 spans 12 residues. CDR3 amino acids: CASSFQAGELFF. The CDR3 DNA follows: TGTGCCAGCAGCTTTCAGGCTGGGGAGCTGTTTTTT.

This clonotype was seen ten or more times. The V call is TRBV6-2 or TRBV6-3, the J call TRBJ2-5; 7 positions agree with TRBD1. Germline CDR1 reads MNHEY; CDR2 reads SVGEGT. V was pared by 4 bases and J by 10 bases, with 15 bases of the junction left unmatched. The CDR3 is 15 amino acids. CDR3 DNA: TGTGCCAGCAGTTGGCTAGTTATCGAGGGGGCGCGCCAGTACTTC. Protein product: CASSWLVIEGARQYF.

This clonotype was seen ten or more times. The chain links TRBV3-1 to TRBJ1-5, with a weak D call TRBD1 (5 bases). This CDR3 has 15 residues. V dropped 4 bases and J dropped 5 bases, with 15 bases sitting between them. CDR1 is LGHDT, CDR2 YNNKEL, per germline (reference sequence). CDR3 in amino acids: CASSPTLGGDQPQHF. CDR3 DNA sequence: TGTGCCAGCAGCCCAACCCTGGGGGGGGATCAGCCCCAGCATTTT.

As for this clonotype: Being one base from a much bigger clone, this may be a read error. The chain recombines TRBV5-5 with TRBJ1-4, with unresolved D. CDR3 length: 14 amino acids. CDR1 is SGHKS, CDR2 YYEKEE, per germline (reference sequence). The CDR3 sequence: CANSLRPRGEKLFF. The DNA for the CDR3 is TGTGCCAACAGCTTGCGGCCTCGGGGTGAAAAACTGTTTTTT.

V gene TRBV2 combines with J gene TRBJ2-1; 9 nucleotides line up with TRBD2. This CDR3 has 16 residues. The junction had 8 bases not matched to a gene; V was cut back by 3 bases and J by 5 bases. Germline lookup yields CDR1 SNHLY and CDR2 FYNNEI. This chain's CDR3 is CASSEGSGGIHNEQFF. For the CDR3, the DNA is TGTGCCAGCAGTGAGGGGAGCGGGGGGATCCACAATGAGCAGTTCTTC.

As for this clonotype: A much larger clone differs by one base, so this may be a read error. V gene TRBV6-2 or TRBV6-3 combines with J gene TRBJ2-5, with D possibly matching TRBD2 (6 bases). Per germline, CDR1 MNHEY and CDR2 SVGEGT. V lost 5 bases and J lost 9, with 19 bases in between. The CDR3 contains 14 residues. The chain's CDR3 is CASSGPGGGEAQYF. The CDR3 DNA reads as TGTGCCAGCAGTGGTCCAGGCGGAGGGGAGGCCCAGTACTTC.

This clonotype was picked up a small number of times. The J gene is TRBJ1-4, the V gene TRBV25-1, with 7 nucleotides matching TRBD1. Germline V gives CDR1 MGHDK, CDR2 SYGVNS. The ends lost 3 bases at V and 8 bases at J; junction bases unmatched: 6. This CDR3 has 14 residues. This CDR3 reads CASSDHRGGEKLFF. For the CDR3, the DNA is TGTGCCAGCAGTGACCACAGGGGCGGGGAAAAACTGTTTTTT. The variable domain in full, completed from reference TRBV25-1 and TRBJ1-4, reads EADIYQTPRYLVIGTGKKITLECSQTMGHDKMYWYQQDPGMELHLIHYSYGVNSTEKGDLSSESTVSRIRTEHFPLTLESARPSHTSQYLCASSDHRGGEKLFFGSGTQLSVL.

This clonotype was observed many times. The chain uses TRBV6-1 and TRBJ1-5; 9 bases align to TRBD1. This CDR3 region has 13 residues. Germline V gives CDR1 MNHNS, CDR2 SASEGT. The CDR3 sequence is CALRDREDQPQHF. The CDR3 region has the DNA TGTGCACTGCGGGACAGGGAGGATCAGCCCCAGCATTTT.